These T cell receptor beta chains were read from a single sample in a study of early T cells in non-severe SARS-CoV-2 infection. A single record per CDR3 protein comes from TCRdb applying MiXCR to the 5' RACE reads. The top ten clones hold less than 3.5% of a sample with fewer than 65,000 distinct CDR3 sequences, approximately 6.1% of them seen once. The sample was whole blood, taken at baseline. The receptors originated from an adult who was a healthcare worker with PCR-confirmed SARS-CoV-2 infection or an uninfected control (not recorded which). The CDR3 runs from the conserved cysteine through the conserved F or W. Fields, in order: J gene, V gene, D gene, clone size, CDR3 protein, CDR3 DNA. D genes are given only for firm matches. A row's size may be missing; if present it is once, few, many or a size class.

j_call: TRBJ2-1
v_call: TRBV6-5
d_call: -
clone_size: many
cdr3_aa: CASSYSSGTPYNEQFF
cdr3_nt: TGTGCCAGCAGTTACTCGAGCGGAACACCCTACAATGAGCAGTTCTTC

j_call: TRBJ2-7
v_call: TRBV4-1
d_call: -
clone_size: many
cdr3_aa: CASSAGLDYEQYF
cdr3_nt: TGCGCCAGCAGCGCGGGATTGGACTACGAGCAGTACTTC

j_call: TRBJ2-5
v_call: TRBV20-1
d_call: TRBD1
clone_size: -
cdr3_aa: CSGTGNLQETQYF
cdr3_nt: TGCAGTGGGACAGGGAACCTCCAAGAGACCCAGTACTTC

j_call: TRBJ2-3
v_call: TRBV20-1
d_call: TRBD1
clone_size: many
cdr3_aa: CSVDRGPDTQYF
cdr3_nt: TGCAGTGTTGACAGGGGACCAGATACGCAGTATTTT

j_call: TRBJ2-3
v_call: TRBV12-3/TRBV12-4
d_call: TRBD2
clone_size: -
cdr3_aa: CASTLAGGFTDTQYF
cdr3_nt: TGTGCCAGCACTCTAGCGGGAGGGTTCACAGATACGCAGTATTTT

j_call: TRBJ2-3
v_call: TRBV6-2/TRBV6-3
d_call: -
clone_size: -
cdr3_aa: CASRILARADTQYF
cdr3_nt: TGTGCCAGTCGGATCCTCGCACGCGCAGATACGCAGTATTTT

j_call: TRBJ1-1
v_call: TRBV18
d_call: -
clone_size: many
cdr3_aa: CAGSQGRNTEAFF
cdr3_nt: TGTGCGGGCTCTCAGGGGCGAAACACTGAAGCTTTCTTT

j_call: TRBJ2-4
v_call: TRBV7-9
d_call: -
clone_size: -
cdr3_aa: CASSLAGTVIQYF
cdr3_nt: TGTGCCAGCAGCTTAGCCGGTACGGTCATTCAGTACTTC

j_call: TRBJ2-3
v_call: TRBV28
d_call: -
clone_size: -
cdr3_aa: CASSEPAGRGTDTQYF
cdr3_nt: TGTGCCAGCAGCGAACCAGCCGGGCGGGGCACAGATACGCAGTATTTT

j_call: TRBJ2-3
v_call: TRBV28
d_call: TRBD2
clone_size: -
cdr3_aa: CASRLKILRGGGTQYF
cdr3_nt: TGTGCCAGCAGGCTCAAGATCCTTAGAGGCGGGGGTACGCAGTATTTT

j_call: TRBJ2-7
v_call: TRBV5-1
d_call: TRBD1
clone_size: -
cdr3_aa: CASSPRTGGAYEQYF
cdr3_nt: TGCGCCAGCAGCCCTAGGACAGGGGGGGCCTACGAGCAGTACTTC

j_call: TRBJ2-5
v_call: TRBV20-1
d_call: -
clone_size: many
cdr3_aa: CSAKTLWEYQETQYF
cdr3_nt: TGCAGTGCTAAGACCCTTTGGGAGTACCAAGAGACCCAGTACTTC

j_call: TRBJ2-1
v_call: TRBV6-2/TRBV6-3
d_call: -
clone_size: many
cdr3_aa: CASSYSPGYEQFF
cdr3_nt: TGTGCCAGCAGTTACTCCCCGGGCTATGAGCAGTTCTTC

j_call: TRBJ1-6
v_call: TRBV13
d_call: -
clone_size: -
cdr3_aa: CASSLQGLGSPLHF
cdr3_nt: TGTGCCAGCAGCTTACAGGGGCTTGGTTCACCCCTCCACTTT

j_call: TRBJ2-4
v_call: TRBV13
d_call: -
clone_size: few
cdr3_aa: CASSVGTTGRGNIQYF
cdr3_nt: TGTGCCAGCAGCGTCGGTACGACAGGGCGGGGGAACATTCAGTACTTC

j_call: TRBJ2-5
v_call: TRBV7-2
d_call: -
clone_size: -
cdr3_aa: CASSLARVQETQYF
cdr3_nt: TGTGCCAGCAGCTTAGCTCGGGTTCAAGAGACCCAGTACTTC

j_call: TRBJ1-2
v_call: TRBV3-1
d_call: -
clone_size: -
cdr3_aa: CASSQKDSLYGYTF
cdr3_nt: TGTGCCAGCAGCCAGAAAGACAGCCTCTATGGCTACACCTTC

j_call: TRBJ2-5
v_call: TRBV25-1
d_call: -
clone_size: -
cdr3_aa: CASSVDRRFQETQYF
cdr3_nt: TGTGCCAGCAGTGTCGACAGGAGGTTCCAAGAGACCCAGTACTTC

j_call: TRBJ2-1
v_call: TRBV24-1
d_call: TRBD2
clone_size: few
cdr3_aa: CATSGDSYNEQFF
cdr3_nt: TGTGCCACGAGCGGGGACTCCTACAATGAGCAGTTCTTC

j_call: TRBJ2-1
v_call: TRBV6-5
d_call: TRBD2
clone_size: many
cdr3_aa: CASSYEPGGPVEQFF
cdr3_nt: TGTGCCAGCAGTTACGAACCGGGAGGGCCGGTTGAGCAGTTCTTC

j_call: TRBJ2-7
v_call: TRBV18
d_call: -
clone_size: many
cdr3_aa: CASSPPPGGPYEQYF
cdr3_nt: TGTGCCAGCTCACCCCCACCGGGGGGCCCCTACGAGCAGTACTTC

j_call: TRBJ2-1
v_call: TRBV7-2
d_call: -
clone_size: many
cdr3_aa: CASSLGLESYNEQFF
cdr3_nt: TGTGCCAGCAGCTTAGGGCTAGAATCCTACAATGAGCAGTTCTTC

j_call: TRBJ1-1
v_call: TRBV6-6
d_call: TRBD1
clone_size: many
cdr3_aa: CASSYVQGRVNTEAFF
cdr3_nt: TGTGCCAGCAGTTACGTACAGGGGCGCGTGAACACTGAAGCTTTCTTT

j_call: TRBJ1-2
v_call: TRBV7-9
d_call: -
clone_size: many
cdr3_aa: CASSLGEFYGYTF
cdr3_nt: TGTGCCAGCAGCTTGGGGGAATTCTATGGCTACACCTTC

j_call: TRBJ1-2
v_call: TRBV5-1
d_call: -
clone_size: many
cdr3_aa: CASSSSDYGYTF
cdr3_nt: TGCGCCAGCAGCTCGTCGGACTATGGCTACACCTTC

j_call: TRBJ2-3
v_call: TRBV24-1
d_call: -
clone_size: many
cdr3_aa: CATSTYGQRTDTQYF
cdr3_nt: TGTGCCACCAGCACTTATGGACAGCGCACAGATACGCAGTATTTT

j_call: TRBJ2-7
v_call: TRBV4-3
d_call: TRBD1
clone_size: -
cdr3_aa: CASSQDAGQGSSYEQYF
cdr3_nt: TGCGCCAGCAGCCAAGACGCGGGACAGGGAAGCTCCTACGAGCAGTACTTC

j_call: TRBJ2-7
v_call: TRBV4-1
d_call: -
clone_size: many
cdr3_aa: CASATLLGREQYF
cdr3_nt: TGCGCCAGCGCAACCCTTTTGGGCCGCGAGCAGTACTTC

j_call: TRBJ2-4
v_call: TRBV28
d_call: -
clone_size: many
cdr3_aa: CASSPTSTGNRNIQYF
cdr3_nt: TGTGCCAGCAGTCCTACCTCTACAGGGAATAGAAACATTCAGTACTTC

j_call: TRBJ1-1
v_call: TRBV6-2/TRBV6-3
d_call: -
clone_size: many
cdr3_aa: CASSYPLGGQNAEAFF
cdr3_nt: TGTGCCAGCAGTTACCCTCTCGGGGGCCAGAACGCTGAAGCTTTCTTT

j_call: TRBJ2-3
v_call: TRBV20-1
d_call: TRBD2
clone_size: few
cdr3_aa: CSAAKAGGSDTQYF
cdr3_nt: TGCAGTGCCGCAAAGGCGGGAGGGTCGGATACGCAGTATTTT

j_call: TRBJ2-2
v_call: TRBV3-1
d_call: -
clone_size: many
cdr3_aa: CASSQSQGGELFF
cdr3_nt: TGTGCCAGCAGCCAATCTCAAGGCGGGGAGCTGTTTTTT

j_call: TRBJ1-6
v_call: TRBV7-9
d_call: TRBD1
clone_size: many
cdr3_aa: CASSSHRTGSNSPLHF
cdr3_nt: TGTGCCAGCAGCTCCCACCGGACAGGGTCGAATTCACCCCTCCACTTT

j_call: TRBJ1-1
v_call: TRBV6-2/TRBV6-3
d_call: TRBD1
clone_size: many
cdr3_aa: CASSYSGTGSTEAFF
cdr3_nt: TGTGCCAGCAGTTACAGTGGGACAGGGAGCACTGAAGCTTTCTTT

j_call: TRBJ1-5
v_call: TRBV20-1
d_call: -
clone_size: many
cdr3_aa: CSADTDISNQPQHF
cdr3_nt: TGCAGTGCCGATACAGATATTAGCAATCAGCCCCAGCATTTT

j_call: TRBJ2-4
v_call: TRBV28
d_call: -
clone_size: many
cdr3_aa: CASSPSEVKNIQYF
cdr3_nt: TGTGCCAGCAGTCCCTCTGAGGTCAAAAACATTCAGTACTTC

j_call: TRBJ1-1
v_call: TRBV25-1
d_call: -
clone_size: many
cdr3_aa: CASSESSRGGSEAFF
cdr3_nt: TGTGCCAGCAGTGAAAGTTCCAGGGGAGGATCTGAAGCTTTCTTT

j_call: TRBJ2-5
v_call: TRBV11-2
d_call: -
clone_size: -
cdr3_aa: CASSLTATRAQYF
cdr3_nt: TGTGCCAGCAGCTTGACCGCAACGAGGGCCCAGTACTTC

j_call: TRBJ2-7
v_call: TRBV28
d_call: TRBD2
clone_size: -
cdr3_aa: CASRTGLAGAVNEQYF
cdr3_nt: TGTGCCAGCAGAACGGGACTAGCCGGAGCAGTCAACGAGCAGTACTTC

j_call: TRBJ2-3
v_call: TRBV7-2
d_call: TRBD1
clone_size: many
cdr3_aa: CASSLAGRGYTDTQYF
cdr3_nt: TGTGCCAGCAGCTTAGCCGGCAGGGGGTACACAGATACGCAGTATTTT

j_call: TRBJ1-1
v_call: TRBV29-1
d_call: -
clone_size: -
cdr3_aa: CSVRTNMNTEAFF
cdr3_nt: TGCAGCGTTCGGACTAACATGAACACTGAAGCTTTCTTT

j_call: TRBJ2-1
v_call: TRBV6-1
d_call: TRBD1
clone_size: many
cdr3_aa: CASSGTYRGPRDEQFF
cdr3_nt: TGTGCCAGCAGTGGGACATACAGGGGCCCACGGGATGAGCAGTTCTTC

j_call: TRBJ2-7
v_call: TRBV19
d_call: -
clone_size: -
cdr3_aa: CASSIGHSTYEQYF
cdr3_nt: TGTGCCAGTAGTATCGGCCATTCGACCTACGAGCAGTACTTC

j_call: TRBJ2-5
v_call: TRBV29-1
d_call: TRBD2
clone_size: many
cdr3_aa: CSAAGTSGSKETQYF
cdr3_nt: TGCAGCGCAGCCGGGACTAGCGGAAGCAAAGAGACCCAGTACTTC

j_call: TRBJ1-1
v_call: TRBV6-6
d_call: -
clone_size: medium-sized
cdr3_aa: CASSTRANTEAFF
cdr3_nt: TGTGCCAGCAGTACAAGGGCGAACACTGAAGCTTTCTTT

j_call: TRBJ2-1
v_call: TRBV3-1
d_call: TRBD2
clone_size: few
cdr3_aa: CASSRPYSGRALYEQFF
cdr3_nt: TGTGCCAGCAGCCGTCCTTATAGCGGGAGGGCGTTGTATGAGCAGTTCTTC

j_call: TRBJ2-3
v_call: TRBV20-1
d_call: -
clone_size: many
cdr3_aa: CSARPNTDTQYF
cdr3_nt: TGCAGTGCTAGACCAAACACAGATACGCAGTATTTT

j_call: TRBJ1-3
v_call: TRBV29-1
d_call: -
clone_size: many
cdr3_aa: CSVAGASGNTIYF
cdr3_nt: TGCAGCGTTGCGGGAGCCTCTGGAAACACCATATATTTT

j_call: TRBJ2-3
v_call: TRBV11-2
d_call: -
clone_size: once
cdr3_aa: CASSPSLTDTQYF
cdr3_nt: TGTGCCAGCAGCCCCAGCCTCACAGATACGCAGTATTTT

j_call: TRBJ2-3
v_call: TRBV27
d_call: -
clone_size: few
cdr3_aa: CASSPLSGSTDTQYF
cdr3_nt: TGTGCCAGCAGTCCCCTTAGCGGAAGCACAGATACGCAGTATTTT